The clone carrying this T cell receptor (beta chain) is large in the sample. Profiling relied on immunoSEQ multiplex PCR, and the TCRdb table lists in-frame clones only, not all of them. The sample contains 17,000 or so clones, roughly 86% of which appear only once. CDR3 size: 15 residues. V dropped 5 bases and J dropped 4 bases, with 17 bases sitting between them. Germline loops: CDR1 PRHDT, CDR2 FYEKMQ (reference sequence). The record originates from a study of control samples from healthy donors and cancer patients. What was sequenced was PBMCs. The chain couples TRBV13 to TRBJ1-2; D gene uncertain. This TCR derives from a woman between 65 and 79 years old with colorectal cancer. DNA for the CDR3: TGTGCCAGCAGCACCCAGACGAAGGCTGGCTATGGCTACACCTTC. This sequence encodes CASSTQTKAGYGYTF.